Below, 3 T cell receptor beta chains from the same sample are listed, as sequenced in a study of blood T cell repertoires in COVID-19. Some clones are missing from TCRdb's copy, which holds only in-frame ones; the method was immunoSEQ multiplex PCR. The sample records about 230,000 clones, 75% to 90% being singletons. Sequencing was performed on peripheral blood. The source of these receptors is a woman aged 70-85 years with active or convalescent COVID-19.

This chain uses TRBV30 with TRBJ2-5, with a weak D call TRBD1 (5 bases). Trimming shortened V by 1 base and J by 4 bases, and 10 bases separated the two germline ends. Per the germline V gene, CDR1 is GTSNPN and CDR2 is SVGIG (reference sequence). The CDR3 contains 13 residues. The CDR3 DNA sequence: TGTGCCTGGAGTGGGGGCCCTCCAGAGACCCAGTACTTC. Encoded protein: CAWSGGPPETQYF.

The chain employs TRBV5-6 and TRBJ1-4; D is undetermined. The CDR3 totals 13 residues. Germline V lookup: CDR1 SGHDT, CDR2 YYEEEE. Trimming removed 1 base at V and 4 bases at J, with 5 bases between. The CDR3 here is CASSLTVNEKLFF. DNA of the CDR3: TGTGCCAGCAGCTTGACAGTTAATGAAAAACTGTTTTTT. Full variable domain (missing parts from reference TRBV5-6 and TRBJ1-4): DAGVTQSPTHLIKTRGQQVTLRCSPKSGHDTVSWYQQALGQGPQFIFQYYEEEERQRGNFPDRFSGHQFPNYSSELNVNALLLGDSALYLCASSLTVNEKLFFGSGTQLSVL.

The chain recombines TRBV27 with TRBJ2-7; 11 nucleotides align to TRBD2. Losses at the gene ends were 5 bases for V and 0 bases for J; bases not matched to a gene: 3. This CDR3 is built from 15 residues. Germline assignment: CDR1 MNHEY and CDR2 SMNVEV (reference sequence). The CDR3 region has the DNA TGTGCCAGCAGTGCCACTAGCGGGGGCTCCTACGAGCAGTACTTC. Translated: CASSATSGGSYEQYF.